What follows describes a single TCR beta chain. V was clipped by 1 base and J by 4 bases, with 16 bases between them. Germline V gene data show CDR1 as GTSNPN and CDR2 as SVGIG (reference sequence). The CDR3 totals 15 residues. The record originates from a study of blood T cell repertoires in COVID-19. Study context: PBMCs, B-cell-depleted T cells, or T cells provided the cDNA or gDNA that made up the material.

Under the authors' procedure: Estimation of nucleated cell counts relied on the amplification of reference gene primers. TCRdb's copy holds only in-frame clones and misses some; the assay was immunoSEQ multiplex PCR. V, J and clone size derive from that table, while D and trimming were established from the DNA sequence. The sample has around 200,000 clones, 70% to 85% seen once. V usage is TRBV30 and J usage is TRBJ1-1; D uncertain. This clonotype was obtained from a human donor in a cohort sampled during active COVID-19. Source material: peripheral blood. This CDR3 reads CAWSEEVQGGTEAFF. The DNA for the CDR3 is TGTGCCTGGAGTGAAGAGGTCCAAGGTGGCACTGAAGCTTTCTTT.